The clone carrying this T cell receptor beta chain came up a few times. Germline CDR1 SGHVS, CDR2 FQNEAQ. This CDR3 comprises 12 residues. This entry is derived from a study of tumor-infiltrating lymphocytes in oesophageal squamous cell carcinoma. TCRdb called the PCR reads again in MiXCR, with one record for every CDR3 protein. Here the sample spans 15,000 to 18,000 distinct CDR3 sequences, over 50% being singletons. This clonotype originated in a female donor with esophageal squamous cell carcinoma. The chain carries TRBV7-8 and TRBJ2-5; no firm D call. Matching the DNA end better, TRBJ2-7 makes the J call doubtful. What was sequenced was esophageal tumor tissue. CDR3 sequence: CASSFIGYEQYF. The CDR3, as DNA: TGTGCCAGCAGCTTCATAGGGTACGAGCAGTACTTC.